The next 15 T cell receptor beta chains were all read from a single sample in a study of blood T cell repertoires in COVID-19. Produced via immunoSEQ multiplex PCR; TCRdb's table is partial and in-frame only. The sample shows 200,000 to 300,000 clones, roughly 84% of them seen only once. Sequencing was done on a sample of peripheral blood. These receptor sequences come from a human donor in a cohort sampled during active COVID-19.

In DNA, the CDR3 is TGTGCCAGCTCACCACCGGCTAGCGGGGGCACAGATACGCAGTATTTT. Its protein product is CASSPPASGGTDTQYF. This sequence joins TRBV18 and TRBJ2-3, with 9 bases that match TRBD2. The J segment lost 1 base and the V segment lost 0 bases, leaving 2 bases of the junction unmatched. Germline loops: CDR1 KGHSH, CDR2 LQKENI. This CDR3 spans 16 amino acids.

The chain links TRBV18 to TRBJ2-7; D possibly corresponds to TRBD2 (5 bases). The V end was cut by 8 bases, the J end by 5 bases, with 19 bases between. The CDR3 runs 14 residues. CDR1 is KGHSH, CDR2 LQKENI, per germline. The CDR3 spells CASLRESVSHEQYF. The CDR3 region has the DNA TGTGCCAGCCTTCGGGAATCTGTCTCACACGAGCAGTACTTC. Full variable domain (rest looked up from reference TRBV18 and TRBJ2-7): NAGVMQNPRHLVRRRGQEARLRCSPMKGHSHVYWYRQLPEEGLKFMVYLQKENIIDESGMPKERFSAEFPKEGPSILRIQQVVRGDSAAYFCASLRESVSHEQYFGPGTRLTVT.

The chain employs TRBV6-7 and TRBJ1-4; the D is unclear. TRBV6-7 is marked as an open reading frame, function uncertain. The CDR3 spans 16 residues. Trimming left V 0 bases short and J 2 bases short, with 10 bases between. CDR3 sequence (DNA): TGTGCCAGCAGTTACTCGAGACCGGGGACTAATGAAAAACTGTTTTTT. Translating gives CASSYSRPGTNEKLFF.

The chain joins TRBV2 to TRBJ2-1; weak D call: TRBD1 (5 bases). CDR1 and CDR2 (germline): SNHLY, FYNNEI. The CDR3 is made up of 16 amino acids. Trimming took 4 bases from V and 9 from J, leaving 22 bases between them. In nucleotides, the CDR3 is TGTGCCAGCAGTGTGCAACCAGGGATCAGCAATTCTGAGCAGTTCTTC. It is translated as CASSVQPGISNSEQFF.

The chain employs TRBV6-5 and TRBJ1-5, with TRBD1 identical over 8 bases. Unmatched junction bases numbered 7, after V lost 5 bases and J lost 4 bases. CDR3 size: 15 residues. The germline CDR1 and CDR2 sequences are MNHEY and SVGAGI. The CDR3 DNA follows: TGTGCCAGCAGTCCCTTGACAGGGGAAAATCAGCCCCAGCATTTT. Residues: CASSPLTGENQPQHF.

This clone has a handful of counts. The V call is TRBV18, the J call TRBJ1-1; 9 positions match TRBD1. The trim removed 3 bases at V and 1 base at J, leaving 6 bases unmatched. CDR1 is KGHSH, CDR2 LQKENI, per germline. This CDR3 region has 16 residues. CDR3 sequence (DNA): TGTGCCAGCTCACCGTTACAGGGGGCTAAGAACACTGAAGCTTTCTTT. This sequence encodes CASSPLQGAKNTEAFF.

This clone is a singleton in its sample. The chain carries TRBV5-8 and TRBJ1-3, with 7 bases identical to TRBD1. V dropped 3 bases and J dropped 0; count of bases not matched to a gene: 12. The CDR3 has 18 residues. From germline, CDR1 is SGHTS and CDR2 YDEGEE. CDR3 protein: CASSSAPGQLFSGNTIYF. The CDR3 coding sequence is TGTGCCAGCAGCTCGGCACCGGGACAGCTTTTCTCTGGAAACACCATATATTTT.

The chain recombines TRBV19 with TRBJ1-1; D unresolved. The CDR3 length is 14 residues. Germline CDR1 reads LNHDA; CDR2 reads SQIVND (reference sequence). The germline V and J ends were trimmed by 10 bases and 1 base, with 16 bases remaining between them. CDR3 sequence (DNA): TGTGCCACAGCGCGGGTCGCTACGAACACTGAAGCTTTCTTT. Its protein is CATARVATNTEAFF.

The rearrangement uses TRBV7-6 and TRBJ1-4; no reliable D call. The V gene lost 2 bases and the J gene lost 7 bases, with 14 bases spanning the gap. Germline CDR1 SGHVS, CDR2 FNYEAQ. The CDR3 loop spans 15 amino acids. This chain's CDR3 is CASSLSGWGGEKLFF. CDR3 nucleotide sequence: TGTGCCAGCAGCTTATCGGGGTGGGGTGGTGAAAAACTGTTTTTT.

This chain links TRBV15 with TRBJ1-2; the match to TRBD1 covers 8 bases. J gave up 8 bases and V 0 bases, and 5 bases lay outside the gene matches. Germline V gene sequence: CDR1 LNHNV, CDR2 YYDKDF (reference sequence). This CDR3 is built from 14 residues. Here the CDR3 DNA reads TGTGCCACCAGCAGAGAGGGGACAGGCTTCGGCTACACCTTC. Translation gives CATSREGTGFGYTF.

The gene calls are TRBV18 and TRBJ1-1; D is perhaps TRBD1 (6 bases). Germline CDR1 KGHSH, CDR2 LQKENI. The length of the CDR3 is 14 residues. The germline V and J ends were trimmed by 6 bases and 6 bases, with 17 bases remaining between them. In DNA form, the CDR3 reads TGTGCCAGCTCCACTAAAGCAGGGGCGGCTGAAGCTTTCTTT. Protein: CASSTKAGAAEAFF. The whole variable domain, remainder taken from reference TRBV18 and TRBJ1-1, is NAGVMQNPRHLVRRRGQEARLRCSPMKGHSHVYWYRQLPEEGLKFMVYLQKENIIDESGMPKERFSAEFPKEGPSILRIQQVVRGDSAAYFCASSTKAGAAEAFFGQGTRLTVV.

The DNA for the CDR3 is TGCAGTGCTAGACTTACCGGGGAGCAGTTCTTC. Translated, it gives CSARLTGEQFF. The gene calls are TRBV20-1 and TRBJ2-1; no reliable D call. Germline CDR1 DFQATT, CDR2 SNEGSKA (reference sequence). V lost 2 bases to trimming and J lost 10 bases, with 9 bases between them. CDR3 length equals 11 residues.

Written as DNA, the CDR3 is TGTGCCAGCAGTTACGGGCCTAGCGGGTCCTACGAGCAGTACTTC. Translation: CASSYGPSGSYEQYF. J is TRBJ2-7 and V is TRBV6-2 or TRBV6-3, with 8 bases matching TRBD2. The CDR3 extends over 15 amino acids. Germline-derived CDR1 and CDR2 are MNHEY and SVGEGT. Germline trimming cut 2 bases from V and 1 base from J; bases unmatched to any gene: 4.

This chain connects TRBV28 to TRBJ2-5; TRBD2 agrees at 8 bases. This CDR3 is 15 amino acids long. The V and J ends lost 3 bases and 5 bases, in that order; junction bases with no gene match: 8. Germline loops: CDR1 MDHEN, CDR2 SYDVKM. CDR3 DNA: TGTGCCAGCAGTTTTGACGGGGGGGCCCGTGAGACCCAGTACTTC. It codes for CASSFDGGARETQYF.

The J gene is TRBJ1-2, the V gene TRBV5-1; a possible D gene is TRBD1 (5 bases). CDR3 length: 12 residues. The germline V gene has CDR1 SGHRS and CDR2 YFSETQ. Trimming stripped 7 bases from V and 4 bases from J, with 11 bases between. This chain's CDR3 is CASGGFGYGYTF. As DNA, the CDR3 is TGCGCCAGCGGGGGGTTTGGCTATGGCTACACCTTC.